This is a list of T cell receptor beta chains from one sample in a study of control samples from healthy donors and cancer patients. The data were produced by immunoSEQ multiplex PCR, yet TCRdb's version contains in-frame clones alone and is incomplete. The data hold about 170,000 clones, with more than 85% observed a single time. The sequenced sample consisted of blood. These TCRs come from a middle-aged woman in good health. CDR3s include the opening cysteine and the closing phenylalanine or tryptophan. D genes are given only for firm matches. Size values are once, few and many counts, or a class for expanded clones, and some rows have none.

>TRBJ1-4|TRBV18|.|few
CASSPRDGRAGKLFF
TGTGCCAGCTCACCCCGGGACGGTCGAGCAGGAAAACTGTTTTTT
>TRBJ1-5|TRBV5-1|.|.
CASSPASNQPQHF
TGCGCCAGCAGTCCGGCTAGCAATCAGCCCCAGCATTTT
>TRBJ1-6|TRBV5-5|.|.
CASSPGLSSYNSPLHF
TGTGCCAGCAGCCCAGGACTGAGCTCCTATAATTCACCCCTCCACTTT
>TRBJ2-1|TRBV4-1|.|.
CASSQGGEEQFF
TGCGCCAGCAGCCAAGGAGGTGAAGAGCAGTTCTTC
>TRBJ1-1|TRBV2|TRBD1|.
CASNVQGADTEAFF
TGTGCCAGCAATGTACAGGGGGCTGACACTGAAGCTTTCTTT
>TRBJ2-1|TRBV6-5|.|.
CASSSRLLVYNEQFF
TGTGCCAGCAGTTCCCGTCTCCTTGTCTACAATGAGCAGTTCTTC
>TRBJ1-3|TRBV5-1|.|.
CASSADGGASGNTIYF
TGCGCCAGCAGCGCGGACGGAGGGGCCAGTGGAAACACCATATATTTT
>TRBJ2-1|TRBV3-1/TRBV3-2|.|.
CASSQSGGTFYNEQFF
TGTGCCAGCAGCCAAAGTGGGGGTACCTTCTACAATGAGCAGTTCTTC
>TRBJ1-6|TRBV19|.|.
CASSTLLFGSPLHF
TGTGCCAGTAGTACCCTCCTTTTCGGATCACCCCTCCACTTT
>TRBJ2-2|TRBV7-6|TRBD1|.
CASSWTGKYTGELFF
TGTGCCAGCAGCTGGACAGGGAAGTACACCGGGGAGCTGTTTTTT
>TRBJ2-3|TRBV20-1|TRBD1|once
CSASDLDRGLTDTQYF
TGCAGTGCTAGTGACCTTGACAGGGGGTTGACAGATACGCAGTATTTT
>TRBJ1-4|TRBV5-1|.|.
CASSFQDPGEKLFF
TGCGCCAGCAGCTTCCAGGATCCGGGTGAAAAACTGTTTTTT
>TRBJ2-5|TRBV7-9|.|.
CASSSAGHPSGQETQYF
TGTGCCAGCAGCTCTGCGGGACACCCCTCGGGCCAAGAGACCCAGTACTTC
>TRBJ2-5|TRBV9|TRBD2|.
CASSPGTSGLQETQYF
TGTGCCAGCAGCCCTGGGACTAGCGGGCTCCAAGAGACCCAGTACTTC
>TRBJ1-1|TRBV7-8|.|.
CASSLGIQKAFF
TGTGCCAGCAGCCTTGGGATACAGAAAGCTTTCTTT
>TRBJ1-5|TRBV12-2|.|once
CASRSRGDRGPEHSNQPQHF
TGTGCAAGTCGCTCAAGGGGGGACAGGGGCCCGGAGCATAGCAATCAGCCCCAGCATTTT
>TRBJ2-1|TRBV11-2|TRBD2|.
CASSLGLAGYNEQFF
TGTGCCAGCAGCCTCGGACTAGCGGGGTACAATGAGCAGTTCTTC
>TRBJ1-2|TRBV5-1|.|.
CASSLWGPNYGYTF
TGCGCCAGCAGCTTGTGGGGGCCTAACTATGGCTACACCTTC
>TRBJ1-1|TRBV10-2|.|.
CASLPSLHTEAFF
TGCGCCAGCCTCCCAAGCCTACACACTGAAGCTTTCTTT
>TRBJ1-2|TRBV9|.|.
CASSVGSNYGYTF
TGTGCCAGCAGCGTAGGATCTAACTATGGCTACACCTTC
>TRBJ2-7|TRBV7-9|.|once
CASSLRSGENSYEQYF
TGTGCCAGCAGCTTAAGATCAGGGGAGAACTCCTACGAGCAGTACTTC
>TRBJ2-1|TRBV4-2|TRBD2|.
CASSQDQASGGPWEQFF
TGTGCCAGCAGCCAAGATCAGGCTAGCGGGGGACCCTGGGAGCAGTTCTTC
>TRBJ2-1|TRBV25-1|.|.
CASSESYPTEQFF
TGTGCCAGCAGTGAATCGTACCCCACTGAGCAGTTCTTC
>TRBJ2-3|TRBV5-6|.|.
CASSLGLDPDTQYF
TGTGCCAGCAGCTTGGGACTAGATCCAGATACGCAGTATTTT
>TRBJ2-5|TRBV11-2|TRBD2|once
CASSTTSGGALETQYF
TGTGCCAGCAGCACGACTAGCGGGGGGGCGTTGGAGACCCAGTACTTC
>TRBJ1-6|TRBV7-8|.|.
CASSLGGLGNSPLHF
TGTGCCAGCAGCTTAGGGGGGCTAGGAAATTCACCCCTCCACTTT
>TRBJ2-2|TRBV2|.|.
CARGRSGRGTGELFF
TGTGCCAGGGGGAGGTCTGGGCGCGGCACCGGGGAGCTGTTTTTT
>TRBJ1-1|TRBV5-1|.|.
CASSWGDRNTEAFF
TGCGCCAGCAGCTGGGGCGATCGGAACACTGAAGCTTTCTTT
>TRBJ1-4|TRBV27|TRBD1|.
CASRETGFREKLFF
TGTGCCAGCAGGGAGACAGGGTTCAGGGAAAAACTGTTTTTT
>TRBJ2-7|TRBV4-1|.|.
CASSQGVDYEQYF
TGCGCCAGCAGCCAGGGGGTTGACTACGAGCAGTACTTC
>TRBJ1-1|TRBV27|TRBD1|.
CASAPGQRDTEAFF
TGTGCCAGCGCGCCGGGACAGAGGGACACTGAAGCTTTCTTT
>TRBJ2-7|TRBV5-4|.|.
CASSGTSSYEQYF
TGTGCCAGCAGCGGGACATCCTCCTACGAGCAGTACTTC